Shown below are 9 T cell receptor beta chains from a single sample sequenced in a study of shared clonotypes between healthy human individuals. The naive CD8 subset, CD45RO-negative cells positively selected for CCR7, excluded terminally differentiated effector memory CD45RA+ cells. Sequenced by immunoSEQ multiplex PCR; TCRdb stores in-frame clones only, minus some. The repertoire holds some 2.1 million clones, with about 95% as singletons. The sequenced sample was naive CD8+ T cells sorted from blood. All receptors come from a man aged 18 to 29 in good health.

With respect to this clone: This sample includes further DNA sequences coding for the same CDR3. J is TRBJ2-7 and V is TRBV27, with D possibly matching TRBD1 (5 bases). The germline V and J ends were trimmed by 0 bases and 2 bases, with 8 bases remaining between them. The CDR3 extends over 14 amino acids. Germline V lookup: CDR1 MNHEY, CDR2 SMNVEV (reference sequence). The CDR3 sequence: CASSLSGQAYEQYF. In DNA form, the CDR3 reads TGTGCCAGCAGTTTATCGGGGCAGGCCTACGAGCAGTACTTC.

V gene TRBV4-1 combines with J gene TRBJ2-3; D gene unclear. Trimming took off 0 bases at V and 2 bases at J, with 12 bases between the two ends. Germline values: CDR1 MGHRA, CDR2 YSYEKL. CDR3 length: 16 residues. CDR3 nucleotides: TGCGCCAGCAGCCAAGATCGTACTCTCTACACAGATACGCAGTATTTT. It is translated as CASSQDRTLYTDTQYF.

V gene TRBV4-1 combines with J gene TRBJ1-3; D gene unclear. Between the trimmed V and J ends, which lost 1 base and 2 bases, there was a span of 9 bases. This CDR3 has 15 residues. Germline V gene data show CDR1 as MGHRA and CDR2 as YSYEKL. CDR3 bases: TGCGCCAGCAGCCAAGTAAGCGGCCCTGGAAACACCATATATTTT. Translated, it gives CASSQVSGPGNTIYF.

The table lists this clone with a count of one. The chain recombines TRBV7-9 with TRBJ2-5, with D hard to call. Germline values: CDR1 SEHNR, CDR2 FQNEAQ (reference sequence). This CDR3 has 15 residues. Trimming took off 4 bases at V and 5 bases at J, with 17 bases between the two ends. DNA for the CDR3: TGTGCCAGCAGCTCCCGTACTCAGGATCGGGAGACCCAGTACTTC. Its translation: CASSSRTQDRETQYF.

This chain connects TRBV9 to TRBJ1-2; a weak D match, TRBD1 (5 bases). The CDR3 loop spans 15 amino acids. Germline CDR1 SGDLS, CDR2 YYNGEE. Trimming shortened V by 0 bases and J by 4 bases, and 13 bases separated the two germline ends. The CDR3 DNA sequence: TGTGCCAGCAGCGTAGAAACGGCAGGGTTCTATGGCTACACCTTC. Amino acid sequence: CASSVETAGFYGYTF. The full variable domain, rest sourced from reference TRBV9 and TRBJ1-2, is DSGVTQTPKHLITATGQRVTLRCSPRSGDLSVYWYQQSLDQGLQFLIQYYNGEERAKGNILERFSAQQFPDLHSELNLSSLELGDSALYFCASSVETAGFYGYTFGSGTRLTVV.

This clone was detected only once. The genes are TRBV6-6 and TRBJ2-1; a possible D gene is TRBD2 (5 bases). CDR3 size: 16 residues. With 7 bases removed from V and 8 bases from J, the gap between germline ends came to 24 bases. From germline, CDR1 is MNHNY and CDR2 SVGAGI (reference sequence). DNA of the CDR3: TGTGCCAGCAAAGAGGGCGCAGAGTGGGTCGGGGATGAGCAGTTCTTC. It specifies CASKEGAEWVGDEQFF.

V usage is TRBV13 and J usage is TRBJ1-5; D ambiguous. The germline V gene encodes CDR1 PRHDT and CDR2 FYEKMQ (reference sequence). The CDR3 runs 15 residues. V lost 4 bases and J lost 2, with 12 bases in between. CDR3 DNA sequence: TGTGCCAGCAGCTCCGTGAGGGAACGCAATCAGCCCCAGCATTTT. Its protein product is CASSSVRERNQPQHF.

The rearrangement joins TRBV11-2 to TRBJ2-1; 10 nucleotides line up with TRBD2. J lost 3 bases, V lost 0 bases, and 5 bases had no gene match. There are 17 residues in the CDR3. Germline loops: CDR1 SGHAT, CDR2 FQNNGV. The CDR3 protein is CASSLDLAGALYNEQFF. The CDR3 region has the DNA TGTGCCAGCAGCTTAGATCTAGCGGGAGCCCTCTACAATGAGCAGTTCTTC.

This chain joins TRBV30 and TRBJ2-7, with D perhaps matching TRBD1 (6 bases). The germline V gene has CDR1 GTSNPN and CDR2 SVGIG (reference sequence). V was pared by 3 bases and J by 2 bases, with 11 bases between. This CDR3 is 13 amino acids long. The CDR3 DNA reads as TGTGCCTGGAGGAACAGGGTTCCCTACGAGCAGTACTTC. It codes for CAWRNRVPYEQYF. Full variable domain (remainder filled in from reference TRBV30 and TRBJ2-7): SQTIHQWPATLVQPVGSPLSLECTVEGTSNPNLYWYRQAAGRGLQLLFYSVGIGQISSEVPQNLSASRPQDRQFILSSKKLLLSDSGFYLCAWRNRVPYEQYFGPGTRLTVT.